The 11 T cell receptor beta chains listed next were all sequenced from one sample in a study of shared clonotypes between healthy human individuals. Generated by immunoSEQ multiplex PCR, the TCRdb table keeps only in-frame clones and is missing some. The sample yields over a million clones, around 78% seen once. The specimen was memory CD4+ T cells from PBMCs. As for subset: CD45RA-negative fraction. The source is a man between 18 and 29 years old in good health. Some clones in this sample may be carry-over from other donors' samples.

The genes are TRBV12-5 and TRBJ2-5, with 7 bases fitting TRBD2. CDR1 is LGHNT, CDR2 FRNRAP, per germline. The CDR3 has 13 residues. V shed 6 bases and J 0 bases; nucleotides not matched to a gene: 1. In nucleotides, the CDR3 is TGTGCTAGTGGACTAGCGTACCAAGAGACCCAGTACTTC. As protein: CASGLAYQETQYF.

The genes are TRBV18 and TRBJ1-1; D unresolved. CDR3 length: 14 residues. Between the trimmed V and J ends, which lost 2 bases and 1 base, there was a span of 8 bases. Germline V lookup: CDR1 KGHSH, CDR2 LQKENI. The CDR3 reads CASSPSQENTEAFF. In DNA form, the CDR3 reads TGTGCCAGCTCACCAAGCCAGGAGAACACTGAAGCTTTCTTT. Full variable domain (outside the CDR3, taken from reference TRBV18 and TRBJ1-1): NAGVMQNPRHLVRRRGQEARLRCSPMKGHSHVYWYRQLPEEGLKFMVYLQKENIIDESGMPKERFSAEFPKEGPSILRIQQVVRGDSAAYFCASSPSQENTEAFFGQGTRLTVV.

The rearrangement uses TRBV10-3 and TRBJ2-1, with 9 bases matching TRBD2. Germline V gene sequence: CDR1 ENHRY, CDR2 SYGVKD. This CDR3 region has 19 residues. V lost 2 bases and J lost 2; bases outside the gene matches: 13. CDR3 sequence reads: CAISEDGAGGGAPYNEQFF. DNA for the CDR3: TGTGCCATCAGTGAGGACGGCGCGGGAGGGGGAGCTCCCTACAATGAGCAGTTCTTC.

The chain couples TRBV6-5 to TRBJ1-1; D unresolved. The CDR3 spans 15 residues. Trimming cost V 2 bases and J 1 base, with 11 bases left between them. Germline assignment: CDR1 MNHEY and CDR2 SVGAGI. CDR3 in amino acids: CASSYDQAGNTEAFF. For the CDR3, the DNA is TGTGCCAGCAGTTACGACCAGGCTGGGAACACTGAAGCTTTCTTT.

For this clone: The sample has other DNA sequences that encode this CDR3 too. The chain has TRBV28 and TRBJ1-5; D gene unclear. Germline V gene lookup returns CDR1 MDHEN and CDR2 SYDVKM. The CDR3 sequence is 13 residues long. Trimming stripped 6 bases from V and 0 bases from J, with 6 bases between. The DNA for the CDR3 is TGTGCCAGCAGGACACATAGCAATCAGCCCCAGCATTTT. Translated: CASRTHSNQPQHF. Full variable domain (remainder filled in from reference TRBV28 and TRBJ1-5): DVKVTQSSRYLVKRTGEKVFLECVQDMDHENMFWYRQDPGLGLRLIYFSYDVKMKEKGDIPEGYSVSREKKERFSLILESASTNQTSMYLCASRTHSNQPQHFGDGTRLSIL.

The chain is built from TRBV27 and TRBJ1-1; 8 nucleotides agree with TRBD1. Germline lookup yields CDR1 MNHEY and CDR2 SMNVEV (reference sequence). CDR3 length: 16 residues. V was clipped by 5 bases and J by 5 bases; unmatched bases: 13. This CDR3 is CASSKSTGALDTEAFF. Here the CDR3 DNA reads TGTGCCAGCAGTAAATCGACAGGGGCGTTGGATACTGAAGCTTTCTTT.

This clone was found once. Given a much more abundant clone one base away, this may be a read error. This specimen includes other DNA sequences encoding the same CDR3. This chain links TRBV14 with TRBJ1-2; D possibly corresponds to TRBD1 (6 bases). CDR3 length equals 14 residues. The V end lost 3 bases, the J end lost 3 bases, and 11 bases lay between the germline ends. CDR1 and CDR2 (germline): SGHDN, FVKESK. The CDR3 is CASSQGALDYGYTF. CDR3 DNA sequence: TGTGCCAGCAGCCAGGGGGCGCTCGACTATGGCTACACCTTC.

The chain uses TRBV6-5 and TRBJ2-5; 10 nucleotides match TRBD1. The J call is in doubt because the DNA end fits TRBJ2-7 better. Germline CDR1 MNHEY, CDR2 SVGAGI. This CDR3 has 16 residues. CDR3 nucleotide sequence: TGTGCCAGCAGTTTCCTCGCGGGACAGGGGAACTACGAGCAGTACTTC. Residues: CASSFLAGQGNYEQYF.

The chain couples TRBV6-1 to TRBJ1-2; D might be TRBD1 (6 bases). The CDR3 extends over 13 amino acids. Per germline, CDR1 MNHNS and CDR2 SASEGT. V lost 5 bases to trimming and J lost 8 bases, with 15 bases between them. CDR3 sequence (DNA): TGTGCCAGCAGTATCGACAGGTCCGGGGGCTACACCTTC. Translated, it gives CASSIDRSGGYTF.

The gene calls are TRBV2 and TRBJ2-5; D not resolved. Germline V gene sequence: CDR1 SNHLY, CDR2 FYNNEI. The CDR3 runs 11 residues. Trimming took 3 bases from V and 4 from J, leaving 3 bases between them. CDR3 DNA sequence: TGTGCCAGCAGTGAGACAGAGACCCAGTACTTC. Translating it yields CASSETETQYF.

To note about this clone: The likely explanation is a read error, given a far larger clone one base away. The J gene is TRBJ2-2, the V gene TRBV6-5, with D possibly called TRBD1 or TRBD2 (5 bases each). Germline CDR1 and CDR2: MNHEY and SVGAGI. V was shortened by 6 bases and J by 3 bases, with 11 bases between the two germline ends. This CDR3 contains 14 residues. The CDR3 reads CASRGRPDTGELFF. CDR3 sequence (DNA): TGTGCCAGCAGGGGACGCCCGGACACCGGGGAGCTGTTTTTT.